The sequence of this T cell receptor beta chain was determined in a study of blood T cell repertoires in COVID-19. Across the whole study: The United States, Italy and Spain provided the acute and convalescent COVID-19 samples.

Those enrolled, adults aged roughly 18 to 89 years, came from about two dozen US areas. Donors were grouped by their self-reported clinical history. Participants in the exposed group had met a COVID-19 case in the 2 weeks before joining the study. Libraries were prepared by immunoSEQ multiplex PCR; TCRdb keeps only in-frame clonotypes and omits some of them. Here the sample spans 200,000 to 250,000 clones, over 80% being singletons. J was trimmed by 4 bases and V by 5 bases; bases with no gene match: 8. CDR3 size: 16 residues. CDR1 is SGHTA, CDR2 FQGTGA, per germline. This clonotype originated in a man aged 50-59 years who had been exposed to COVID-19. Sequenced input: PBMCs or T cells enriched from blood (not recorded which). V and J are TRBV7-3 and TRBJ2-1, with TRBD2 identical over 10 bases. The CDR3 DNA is TGTGCCAGCAGCGCCCAACCGGGACTAGCGTACAATGAGCAGTTCTTC. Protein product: CASSAQPGLAYNEQFF.